This T cell receptor (beta chain) appears in the sequencing data of a study of blood T cell repertoires in COVID-19. For the study at large: The samples span acute and convalescent COVID-19 from the United States, Italy and Spain. The cDNA or gDNA used as material had been derived from T cells, B-cell-depleted T cells, or PBMCs.

The V gene's germline CDR1 is LGHDT and CDR2 YNNKEL (reference sequence). V was clipped by 2 bases and J by 6 bases, with 13 bases between them. The CDR3 runs to 14 residues. Produced via immunoSEQ multiplex PCR; TCRdb's table is partial and in-frame only. This sample has 40,000 to 45,000 clones, with around 79% found just once. What was sequenced was peripheral blood. This receptor was obtained from a woman older than 75 with acute or convalescent COVID-19. V gene TRBV3-1 (or the pseudogene TRBV3-2) combines with J gene TRBJ1-2, with a possible D match to TRBD1 (5 bases). The CDR3 region has the DNA TGTGCCAGCAGCCAACGGGGGGATCGGAATGGCTACACCTTC. Amino acid sequence: CASSQRGDRNGYTF.